Presented here are 18 T cell receptor beta chains from one specimen sequenced in a study of T cell responses to AZD1222 COVID-19 vaccine. TCRdb's table, derived via immunoSEQ multiplex PCR, lists solely in-frame clones and lacks some. The repertoire holds roughly 180,000 clones, with approximately 90% as singletons. The material was peripheral blood, obtained 28 days after the second AZD1222 dose. The source of these receptors is an adult who received the AZD1222 COVID-19 vaccine.

This clone is a singleton in its sample. The chain combines TRBV13 with TRBJ1-4, with 8 bases identical to TRBD1. Germline-derived CDR1 and CDR2 are PRHDT and FYEKMQ (reference sequence). The V gene end was trimmed by 5 bases and the J gene end by 0 bases; junction bases not matched to a gene: 5. The CDR3 is 16 amino acids. The CDR3 DNA reads TGTGCCAGCAGCCCCGGGACAGGCGCAACTAATGAAAAACTGTTTTTT. Translated: CASSPGTGATNEKLFF.

The chain combines TRBV18 with TRBJ2-7, with D perhaps TRBD1 or TRBD2 (5 bases each). Germline V gene data show CDR1 as KGHSH and CDR2 as LQKENI. Trimming removed 3 bases from V and 1 base from J, with 13 bases in between. The CDR3 runs to 15 residues. CDR3 nucleotide sequence: TGTGCCAGCTCACCTCCGGGACGGGGTTCCTACGAGCAGTACTTC. Its protein product is CASSPPGRGSYEQYF.

The gene calls are TRBV15 and TRBJ2-7; no clear D gene. This CDR3 is 12 amino acids long. Trimming left V 5 bases short and J 9 bases short, with 14 bases between. Germline values: CDR1 LNHNV, CDR2 YYDKDF (reference sequence). DNA for the CDR3: TGTGCCACCAGCTTCTTAGGGTTTGGGCAGTACTTC. It yields the protein CATSFLGFGQYF.

CDR3 protein: CASSSQQGKGTEAFF. Written as DNA, the CDR3 is TGTGCCAGTAGTAGTCAACAGGGGAAGGGGACTGAAGCTTTCTTT. The chain carries TRBV19 and TRBJ1-1; 7 nucleotides line up with TRBD1. The CDR3 is 15 residues long. The trim removed 4 bases at V and 5 bases at J, leaving 10 bases unmatched. Looked up from germline, CDR1 is LNHDA and CDR2 is SQIVND (reference sequence). Drawing the rest from reference TRBV19 and TRBJ1-1, the complete variable domain is DGGITQSPKYLFRKEGQNVTLSCEQNLNHDAMYWYRQDPGQGLRLIYYSQIVNDFQKGDIAEGYSVSREKKESFPLTVTSAQKNPTAFYLCASSSQQGKGTEAFFGQGTRLTVV.

V usage is TRBV4-3 and J usage is TRBJ1-5; D perhaps matches TRBD1 (5 bases). The germline gives CDR1 LGHNA, CDR2 YSLEER. This CDR3 comprises 15 residues. V lost 1 base to trimming and J lost 3 bases, with 10 bases between them. Written as DNA, the CDR3 is TGCGCCAGCAGCCAAGCGGGGGAACCCAATCAGCCCCAGCATTTT. Encoded protein: CASSQAGEPNQPQHF.

This chain links TRBV19 with TRBJ2-1; 10 bases match TRBD1. J gave up 6 bases and V 3 bases, and 5 bases lay outside the gene matches. The CDR3 sequence is 15 residues long. In germline, CDR1 is LNHDA, CDR2 SQIVND (reference sequence). This CDR3 is CASSIPRQGANEQFF. CDR3 DNA sequence: TGTGCCAGTAGTATTCCCCGACAGGGGGCCAATGAGCAGTTCTTC. The full variable domain, its missing parts supplied by reference TRBV19 and TRBJ2-1, is DGGITQSPKYLFRKEGQNVTLSCEQNLNHDAMYWYRQDPGQGLRLIYYSQIVNDFQKGDIAEGYSVSREKKESFPLTVTSAQKNPTAFYLCASSIPRQGANEQFFGPGTRLTVL.

J is TRBJ2-3 and V is TRBV29-1; 8 nucleotides line up with TRBD2. The CDR3 runs 13 residues. Trimming cost V 7 bases and J 3 bases; bases outside gene matches: 6. Germline-derived CDR1 and CDR2 are SQVTM and ANQGSEA. The CDR3 nucleotides read TGCAGCGCTGTAGCGGGGCAGACAGATACGCAGTATTTT. It encodes CSAVAGQTDTQYF.

This chain uses TRBV5-8 with TRBJ1-5; maybe TRBD1 (5 bases). CDR1 and CDR2 from the germline V gene are SGHTS and YDEGEE. The CDR3 sequence is 15 residues long. Trimming removed 4 bases from V and 7 bases from J, with 18 bases in between. DNA of the CDR3: TGTGCCAGCAGCGGGTGGAAAGGGCGGGGGCAGCCCCAGCATTTT. As protein: CASSGWKGRGQPQHF.

The genes are TRBV5-1 and TRBJ1-5; TRBD1 matches 8 bases. Germline assignment: CDR1 SGHRS and CDR2 YFSETQ. After removal of 4 bases from V and 4 bases from J, the junction contained 10 bases not matched to a gene. This CDR3 spans 16 amino acids. CDR3 loop: CASSLEDRGPNQPQHF. Here the CDR3 DNA reads TGCGCCAGCAGCCTAGAAGACAGGGGACCGAATCAGCCCCAGCATTTT.

The chain joins TRBV5-1 to TRBJ1-6; TRBD1 matches at 7 bases. CDR1 is SGHRS and CDR2 is YFSETQ in the germline V gene. The CDR3 extends over 16 amino acids. J gave up 11 bases and V 2 bases, and 13 bases lay outside the gene matches. CDR3 loop: CASSFFPGTEKPPLHF. CDR3 DNA sequence: TGCGCCAGCAGCTTTTTCCCCGGGACAGAAAAGCCACCCCTCCACTTT.

The gene calls are TRBV5-5 and TRBJ2-7; D remains ambiguous. Germline CDR1 is SGHKS and CDR2 is YYEKEE (reference sequence). The CDR3 totals 14 residues. Trimming removed 0 bases from V and 1 base from J, with 8 bases in between. The CDR3 bases are TGTGCCAGCAGCTTGGAGTGGCTATCCTACGAGCAGTACTTC. Its translation is CASSLEWLSYEQYF.

The chain links TRBV29-1 to TRBJ1-1; the match to TRBD1 covers 8 bases. Germline V gene data show CDR1 as SQVTM and CDR2 as ANQGSEA. CDR3 size: 14 residues. Trimming took 5 bases from V and 4 from J; bases not matched to a gene: 9. The CDR3: CSVIRGTGTTEAFF. The CDR3 DNA is TGCAGCGTTATAAGGGGGACAGGCACCACTGAAGCTTTCTTT.

Many counts were recorded for this clone. The rearrangement joins TRBV28 to TRBJ2-7; D is ambiguous. Trimming removed 9 bases at V and 0 bases at J, with 12 bases between. The CDR3 consists of 13 residues. The germline gives CDR1 MDHEN, CDR2 SYDVKM. CDR3 coding DNA: TGTGCCAGTTTGGCTATTGACTCCTACGAGCAGTACTTC. Protein sequence: CASLAIDSYEQYF.

The rearrangement links TRBV5-5 to TRBJ1-1, with a tentative D call TRBD1 (6 bases). The V gene's germline CDR1 is SGHKS and CDR2 YYEKEE (reference sequence). The V gene lost 4 bases and the J gene lost 0 bases, with 19 bases spanning the gap. The CDR3 is made up of 17 amino acids. CDR3 sequence (DNA): TGTGCCAGCAGCGGGGAAGGGCAGGGGTGGATGAACACTGAAGCTTTCTTT. Amino acid sequence: CASSGEGQGWMNTEAFF. The full variable domain, rest sourced from reference TRBV5-5 and TRBJ1-1, is DAGVTQSPTHLIKTRGQQVTLRCSPISGHKSVSWYQQVLGQGPQFIFQYYEKEERGRGNFPDRFSARQFPNYSSELNVNALLLGDSALYLCASSGEGQGWMNTEAFFGQGTRLTVV.

The J gene is TRBJ2-3, the V gene TRBV24-1; 8 positions agree with TRBD2. CDR3 length: 17 amino acids. From germline, CDR1 is KGHDR and CDR2 SFDVKD. Trimming removed 5 bases from V and 2 bases from J; junction bases left unmatched: 11. CDR3 nucleotides: TGTGCCACCAGTGCCCCCGGCGCGGGAGGTGTCACAGATACGCAGTATTTT. Translation: CATSAPGAGGVTDTQYF.

This chain joins TRBV24-1 and TRBJ2-3; 7 bases are shared with TRBD1. In germline, CDR1 is KGHDR, CDR2 SFDVKD. The CDR3 runs 15 residues. With V trimmed by 5 bases and J by 2 bases, 6 bases remained unmatched. The CDR3 DNA is TGTGCCACCAGTGGGGGGACAGAAGACACAGATACGCAGTATTTT. It codes for CATSGGTEDTDTQYF.

V usage is TRBV11-2 and J usage is TRBJ2-7; TRBD2 is a possible D gene (5 bases). V was clipped by 3 bases and J by 4 bases, with 13 bases between them. The CDR3 loop spans 14 amino acids. Germline V gives CDR1 SGHAT, CDR2 FQNNGV. CDR3 sequence reads: CASSFISREYEQYF. The CDR3 coding sequence is TGTGCCAGCAGCTTCATCTCTCGGGAATACGAGCAGTACTTC. Full variable domain (outside the CDR3, taken from reference TRBV11-2 and TRBJ2-7): EAGVAQSPRYKIIEKRQSVAFWCNPISGHATLYWYQQILGQGPKLLIQFQNNGVVDDSQLPKDRFSAERLKGVDSTLKIQPAKLEDSAVYLCASSFISREYEQYFGPGTRLTVT.

The CDR3 spells CASSTGTGKETQYF. The CDR3 DNA sequence: TGTGCCAGCAGCACTGGGACTGGCAAAGAGACCCAGTACTTC. This chain connects TRBV9 to TRBJ2-5; D is perhaps TRBD2 (6 bases). V was cut by 4 bases and J by 3 bases, with 13 bases left in between. CDR3 length equals 14 residues. Per germline, CDR1 SGDLS and CDR2 YYNGEE.